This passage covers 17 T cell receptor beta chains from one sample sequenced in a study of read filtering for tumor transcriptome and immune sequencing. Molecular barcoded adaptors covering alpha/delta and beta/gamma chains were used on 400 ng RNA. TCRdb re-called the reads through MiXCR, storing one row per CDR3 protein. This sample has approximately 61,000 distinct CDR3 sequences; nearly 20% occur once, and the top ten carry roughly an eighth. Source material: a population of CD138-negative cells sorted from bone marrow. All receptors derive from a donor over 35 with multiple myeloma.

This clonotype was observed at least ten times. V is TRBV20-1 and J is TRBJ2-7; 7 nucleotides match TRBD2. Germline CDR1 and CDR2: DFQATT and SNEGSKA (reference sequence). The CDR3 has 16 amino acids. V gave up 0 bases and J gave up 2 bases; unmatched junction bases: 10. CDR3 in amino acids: CSARDRGGFQPYEQYF. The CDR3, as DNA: TGCAGTGCTAGAGATCGCGGGGGTTTCCAACCCTACGAGCAGTACTTC.

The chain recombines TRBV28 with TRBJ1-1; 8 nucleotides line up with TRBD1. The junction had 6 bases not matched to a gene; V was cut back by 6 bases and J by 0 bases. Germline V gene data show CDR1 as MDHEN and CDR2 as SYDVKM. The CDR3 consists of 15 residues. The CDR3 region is CASRGTGGLNTEAFF. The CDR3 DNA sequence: TGTGCCAGCAGAGGAACAGGGGGACTGAACACTGAAGCTTTCTTT.

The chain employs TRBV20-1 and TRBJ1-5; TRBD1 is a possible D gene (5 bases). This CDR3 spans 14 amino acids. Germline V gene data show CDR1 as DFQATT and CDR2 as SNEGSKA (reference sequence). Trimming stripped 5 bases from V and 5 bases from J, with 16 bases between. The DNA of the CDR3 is TGCAGTGCTCCCCGTCAGGGCCCTTATCAGCCCCAGCATTTT. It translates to CSAPRQGPYQPQHF.

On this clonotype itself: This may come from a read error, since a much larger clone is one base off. The DNA of the CDR3 is TGTGCCAGCAAGGGCCGACATGGTAGGGACAATGAGCAGTTCTTC. Encoded protein: CASKGRHGRDNEQFF. This sequence joins TRBV2 and TRBJ2-1; D call uncertain. The CDR3 is made up of 15 amino acids. V was shortened by 7 bases and J by 5 bases, with 18 bases between the two germline ends. Germline lookup yields CDR1 SNHLY and CDR2 FYNNEI.

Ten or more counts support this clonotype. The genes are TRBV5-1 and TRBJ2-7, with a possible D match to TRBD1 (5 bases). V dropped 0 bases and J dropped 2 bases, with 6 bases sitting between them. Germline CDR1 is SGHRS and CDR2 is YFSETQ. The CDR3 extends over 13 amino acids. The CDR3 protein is CASSLETAYEQYF. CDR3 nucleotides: TGCGCCAGCAGCTTGGAGACAGCCTACGAGCAGTACTTC.

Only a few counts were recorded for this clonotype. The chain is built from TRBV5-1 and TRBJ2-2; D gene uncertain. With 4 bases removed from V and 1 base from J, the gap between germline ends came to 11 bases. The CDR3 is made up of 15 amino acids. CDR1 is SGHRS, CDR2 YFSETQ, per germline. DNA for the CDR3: TGCGCCAGCAGCCCCGAATCTAGGAACACCGGGGAGCTGTTTTTT. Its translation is CASSPESRNTGELFF.

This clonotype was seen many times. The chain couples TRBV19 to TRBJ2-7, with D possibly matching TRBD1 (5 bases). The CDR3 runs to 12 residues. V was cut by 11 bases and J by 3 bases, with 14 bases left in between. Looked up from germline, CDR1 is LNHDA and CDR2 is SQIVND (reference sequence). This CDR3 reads CAHDRSVYEQYF. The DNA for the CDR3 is TGTGCCCACGACAGATCTGTCTACGAGCAGTACTTC. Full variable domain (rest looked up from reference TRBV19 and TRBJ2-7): DGGITQSPKYLFRKEGQNVTLSCEQNLNHDAMYWYRQDPGQGLRLIYYSQIVNDFQKGDIAEGYSVSREKKESFPLTVTSAQKNPTAFYLCAHDRSVYEQYFGPGTRLTVT.

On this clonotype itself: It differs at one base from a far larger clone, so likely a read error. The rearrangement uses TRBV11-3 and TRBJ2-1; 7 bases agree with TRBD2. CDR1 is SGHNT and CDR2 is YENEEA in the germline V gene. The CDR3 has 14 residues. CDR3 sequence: CASSPGGSYNKQFF. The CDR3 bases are TGTGCCAGCAGCCCCGGGGGGAGCTACAATAAGCAGTTCTTC.

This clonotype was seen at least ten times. The CDR3 nucleotides read TGTGCAAGTCGCTTAGGAGGGGCGTACCGCGAATATAGCAATCAGCCCCAGCATTTT. Translating it yields CASRLGGAYREYSNQPQHF. The V gene is TRBV12-2, the J gene TRBJ1-5; no DNA check was done on the table's D call, TRBD1. TRBV12-2 represents a pseudogene. The CDR3 has 19 residues.

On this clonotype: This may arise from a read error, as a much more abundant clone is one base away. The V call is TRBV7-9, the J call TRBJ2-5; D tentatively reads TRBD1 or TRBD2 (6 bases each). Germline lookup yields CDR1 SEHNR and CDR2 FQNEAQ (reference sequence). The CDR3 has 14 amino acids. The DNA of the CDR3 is TGTGCCAGCAGCTTAAACAGGGTCCGGGAGACCCGGTACTTC. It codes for CASSLNRVRETRYF.

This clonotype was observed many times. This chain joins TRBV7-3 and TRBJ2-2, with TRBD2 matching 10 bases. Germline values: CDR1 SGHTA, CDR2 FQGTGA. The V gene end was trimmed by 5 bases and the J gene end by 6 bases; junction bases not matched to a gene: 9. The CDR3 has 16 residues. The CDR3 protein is CASSRSLAGVSGELFF. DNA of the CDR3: TGTGCCAGCAGCCGTTCCCTAGCGGGAGTCTCCGGGGAGCTGTTTTTT.

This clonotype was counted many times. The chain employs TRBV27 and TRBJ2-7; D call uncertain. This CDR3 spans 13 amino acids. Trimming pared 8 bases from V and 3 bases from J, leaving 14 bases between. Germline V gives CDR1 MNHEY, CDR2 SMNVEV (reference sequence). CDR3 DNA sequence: TGTGCCAGCGCAGTGACCTGGGGCTACGAGCAGTACTTC. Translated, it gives CASAVTWGYEQYF.

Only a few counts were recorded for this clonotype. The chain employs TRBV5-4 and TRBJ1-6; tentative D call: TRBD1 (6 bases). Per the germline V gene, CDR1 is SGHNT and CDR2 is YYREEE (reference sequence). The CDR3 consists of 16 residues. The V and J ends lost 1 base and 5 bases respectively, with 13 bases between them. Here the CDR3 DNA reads TGTGCCAGCAGCTTGAGAGGGGGTTCTGATAATTCACCCCTCCACTTT. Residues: CASSLRGGSDNSPLHF.

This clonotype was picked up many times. In DNA, the CDR3 is TGCAGTGCTCGCTATCCCGGGAGGGGCTGGGATACGCAGTATTTT. Its translation is CSARYPGRGWDTQYF. This chain uses TRBV20-1 with TRBJ2-3; 8 nucleotides align to TRBD2. The ends lost 5 bases at V and 6 bases at J; junction bases unmatched: 13. CDR3 length: 15 residues. The germline CDR1 and CDR2 sequences are DFQATT and SNEGSKA (reference sequence).

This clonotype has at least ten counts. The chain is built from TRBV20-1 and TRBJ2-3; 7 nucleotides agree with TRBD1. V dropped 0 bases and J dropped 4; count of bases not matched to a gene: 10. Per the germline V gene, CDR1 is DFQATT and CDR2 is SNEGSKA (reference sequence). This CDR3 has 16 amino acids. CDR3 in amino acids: CSARDLRQGGADTQYF. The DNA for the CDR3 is TGCAGTGCTAGAGATCTGAGACAGGGTGGAGCAGATACGCAGTATTTT.

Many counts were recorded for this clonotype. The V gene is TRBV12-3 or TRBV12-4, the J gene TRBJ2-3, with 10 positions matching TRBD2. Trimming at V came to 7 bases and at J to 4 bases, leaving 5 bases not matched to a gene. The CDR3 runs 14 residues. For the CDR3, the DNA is TGTGCCAGCATCGCGGGACTAGCGTCAGATACGCAGTATTTT. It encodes CASIAGLASDTQYF.

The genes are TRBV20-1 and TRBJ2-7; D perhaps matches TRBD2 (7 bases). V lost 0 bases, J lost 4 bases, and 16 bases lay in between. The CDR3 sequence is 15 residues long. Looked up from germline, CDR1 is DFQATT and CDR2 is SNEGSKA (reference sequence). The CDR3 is CSARDLGGAGYEQYF. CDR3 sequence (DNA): TGCAGTGCTAGAGATCTTGGGGGGGCTGGTTACGAGCAGTACTTC.